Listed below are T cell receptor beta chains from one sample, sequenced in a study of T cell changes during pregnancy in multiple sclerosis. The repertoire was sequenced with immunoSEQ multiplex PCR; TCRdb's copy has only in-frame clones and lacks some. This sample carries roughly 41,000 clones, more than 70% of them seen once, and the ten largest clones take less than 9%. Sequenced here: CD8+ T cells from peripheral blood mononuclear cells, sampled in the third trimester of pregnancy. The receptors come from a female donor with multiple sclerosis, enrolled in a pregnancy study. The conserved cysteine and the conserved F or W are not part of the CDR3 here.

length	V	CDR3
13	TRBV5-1	ASSLEPAGRETQY
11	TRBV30	AWSSGGWNTIY
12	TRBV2	ASSEGTYTDTQY
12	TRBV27	ASSLGQGNSPLH
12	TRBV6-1	ASSEGLLVYEQY
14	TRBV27	ASSLSIGAVPYEQY
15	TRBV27	ASSSRDRGGVKNIQY
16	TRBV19	ASSIGGLPSSYNSPLH
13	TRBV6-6	ASSFRDRGYYEQY
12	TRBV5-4	ASSLWNDRFGYT
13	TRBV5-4	ASSLGRGRNTEAF
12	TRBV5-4	ASSLDRSSYEQY
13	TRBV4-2	ASSQERGGQETQY
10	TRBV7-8	ASSPNNYGYT
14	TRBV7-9	ASSSPLAASYNEQF
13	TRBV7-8	ASSLALAGENEQF
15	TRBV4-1	ASSPRRIGQTGNTIY
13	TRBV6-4	ASSDGPTPYNEQF
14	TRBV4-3	ASSQSSERGGSPLH
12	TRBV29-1	SARAGERTDTQY
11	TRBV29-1	SVDNGSRDGYT
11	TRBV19	ASKTGLNTEAF
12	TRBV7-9	ASSPNENRDEQF
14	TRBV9	ASSARDREGSYEQY
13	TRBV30	AWSGYTGRDYGYT
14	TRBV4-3	ASSQERGSGGFTQY
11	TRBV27	ASSSSMNYGYT
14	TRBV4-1	ASSQIGTGDIYGYT
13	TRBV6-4	ASSESLDTGDTQY
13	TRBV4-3	ASSQITGTGYEQY
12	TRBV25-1	ASSYPGHYEKLF
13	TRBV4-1	ASSQRTGGKYEQY
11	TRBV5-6	ASSFGGSYEQY
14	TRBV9	ASSVGPGGGDEKLF
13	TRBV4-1	ASSQVTQGGAGYT
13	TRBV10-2	ASSRTPLVLYEQY
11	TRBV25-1	ASSETPDQPQH
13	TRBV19	ASRMPRPSLGELF
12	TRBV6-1	ASSEDYSGNTIY
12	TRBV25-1	ASAWDSDTGELF
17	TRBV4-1	ASSPGLAGAFYGTDTQY
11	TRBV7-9	ASRGTGDGGYT
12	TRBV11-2	ASSLPFDSYEQY
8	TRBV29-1	SVVSYEQF
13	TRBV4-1	ASSQDVGVNTEAF
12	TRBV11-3	ASSLGQGENGYT
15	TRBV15	ATSPTLTAGGWTEAF
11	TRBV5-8	ASSLSGGNEQY
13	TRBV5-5	ASSFHRGTGTEAF
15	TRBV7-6	ASSSPGVAWGGNTIY
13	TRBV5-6	ASSLSTGVNQPQH
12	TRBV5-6	ASSLGSSNYGYT
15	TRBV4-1	ASSQDMGDRGPYGYT
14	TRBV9	ASSVVGGGRTDTQY
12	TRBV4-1	ASSPRRRKETQY
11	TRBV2	ASSPTGRTEAF
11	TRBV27	ASGGNSYNEQF